The clone carrying this TCR beta chain turned up a few times. Its antigen is not known. The authors sorted CD4+ and CD8+ T cells from PBMCs. This sample stems from a study of CD8+ T cells in alopecia areata. Findings and limits, study-wide: Patients displayed less clarity in TCR sharing than mice, a finding possibly related to HLA. Lesional scalp, especially alopecia totalis/universalis, showed higher clonality than normal scalp.

The CDR3 has 15 amino acids. Germline V gives CDR1 SGHDN, CDR2 FVKESK. Trimming at V came to 1 base and at J to 7 bases, leaving 7 bases not matched to a gene. Extracted from the samples, RNA was reverse transcribed into cDNA to serve as the sequencing template. The table came from immunoSEQ multiplex PCR; TCRdb's copy has only in-frame clones and leaves some out. This sample has 200,000 to 250,000 clones, with just over 55% found just once. Specimen: CD8+ T cells sorted from blood. The sequence came from a human donor in good health. The J gene is TRBJ2-1, the V gene TRBV14; 7 bases agree with TRBD1. CDR3 in DNA: TGTGCCAGCAGCCAAGGCAGGGGGAGATGGAATGAGCAGTTCTTC. Its translation: CASSQGRGRWNEQFF. The full variable domain, in which reference TRBV14 and TRBJ2-1 provide the parts outside the CDR3, is EAGVTQFPSHSVIEKGQTVTLRCDPISGHDNLYWYRRVMGKEIKFLLHFVKESKQDESGMPNNRFLAERTGGTYSTLKVQPAELEDSGVYFCASSQGRGRWNEQFFGPGTRLTVL.